This paragraph reports one T cell receptor (beta chain). The sample comes from a study of OX40 agonist ivuxolimab in advanced cancers. The repertoire was sequenced with immunoSEQ multiplex PCR; TCRdb's copy has only in-frame clones and lacks some. Found here are under 100,000 clones, 81% of them singletons; the top ten hold approximately 4.6%. CDR1 and CDR2 (germline): KGHSH, LQKENI. The CDR3 is 11 amino acids. V lost 3 bases and J 10 bases, leaving 7 bases between the germline ends. The receptor was isolated from an adult with an advanced solid tumor such as melanoma, head and neck, liver or kidney cancer. The chain recombines TRBV18 with TRBJ2-1; the D is unclear. Sequences were derived from CD4+ or CD8+ T cells sorted from blood, sampled in a trial of the OX40 agonist ivuxolimab. Written as DNA, the CDR3 is TGTGCCAGCTCACCTGCCGGAGAGCAGTTCTTC. This translates into CASSPAGEQFF.